These T cell receptor beta chains were read from a single sample in a study of blood T cell repertoires in COVID-19. The assay was immunoSEQ multiplex PCR, and TCRdb's table has in-frame clones only and misses some. The repertoire consists of 250,000 to 400,000 clones, with about 88% occurring once and the leading ten covering roughly 2.5%. The sample was PBMCs or T cells enriched from blood (not recorded which). These receptors were collected from a man aged 60 to 75 who had recovered from COVID-19. Each CDR3 is given with its conserved first and last residue. Fields, in order: V gene, CDR3 length, clone size, J gene, D gene, CDR3 DNA, CDR3 protein. A D gene is named only where the DNA matches it firmly. Clone size is given for some rows only: seen once, a few or many times, or a class if the clone is expanded.

TRBV11-3	14	-	TRBJ1-1	-	TGTGCCAGCAGCCGCCTGCACAGGGTCCCTGAAGCTTTCTTT	CASSRLHRVPEAFF
TRBV18	19	-	TRBJ2-2	-	TGTGCCAGCTCACCGCCTAAGAGTGGGAGCGATCGCAACACCGGGGAGCTGTTTTTT	CASSPPKSGSDRNTGELFF
TRBV27	15	-	TRBJ2-7	TRBD1	TGTGCCAGCAGTGCGGTAGGGGGCGCCTCCGACGAGCAGTACTTC	CASSAVGGASDEQYF
TRBV18	14	-	TRBJ1-1	-	TGTGCCAGCTCCCAGAATCCGACAGGTCCTGAAGCTTTCTTT	CASSQNPTGPEAFF
TRBV19	14	once	TRBJ1-6	-	TGTGCCAGTAGTACCCGGGGGGCTGGTTCACCCCTCCACTTT	CASSTRGAGSPLHF
TRBV4-3	15	-	TRBJ2-2	-	TGCGCCAGCAGAAACCGGGAGCCTAACACCGGGGAGCTGTTTTTT	CASRNREPNTGELFF
TRBV10-2	17	-	TRBJ2-3	TRBD2	TGCGCCAGCAGTGACCCGACTAGCGGGATGGGTACAGATACGCAGTATTTT	CASSDPTSGMGTDTQYF
TRBV3-1/TRBV3-2	17	-	TRBJ2-3	TRBD2	TGTGCCAGCAGCCAAGCGAGCGGGGGACTAAAAAAGGGTACGCAGTATTTT	CASSQASGGLKKGTQYF
TRBV18	16	-	TRBJ2-2	TRBD2	TGTGCCAGCTCCGTTAGGGGGAGCGGGAGGCCCGGGGAGCTGTTTTTT	CASSVRGSGRPGELFF
TRBV4-3	17	-	TRBJ2-1	TRBD2	TGCGCCAGCAGCCAAGGTTCAGCGGGGGGGCCCTACAATGAGCAGTTCTTC	CASSQGSAGGPYNEQFF
TRBV6-4	15	-	TRBJ2-1	-	TGTGCCAGCAGGCTTGACTCACCCTCCTACAATGAGCAGTTCTTC	CASRLDSPSYNEQFF
TRBV24-1	13	-	TRBJ2-7	TRBD2	TGTGCCACCAGCGGGACTAGATTTTACGAGCAGTACTTC	CATSGTRFYEQYF
TRBV7-9	15	-	TRBJ2-3	-	TGTGCCAGCAGCCCCCGGGTAGCGGCCACAGATACGCAGTATTTT	CASSPRVAATDTQYF
TRBV7-2	16	-	TRBJ1-6	-	TGTGCCAGCAGCTTGCGGGAGAGCTCCTATAATTCACCCCTCCACTTT	CASSLRESSYNSPLHF
TRBV9	14	once	TRBJ2-3	-	TGTGCCAGCAGCGTAGAGGGGGGCACAGATACGCAGTATTTT	CASSVEGGTDTQYF
TRBV10-3	15	-	TRBJ1-6	TRBD1	TGTGCCATCAGTATGGGACAGGGGCAGAATTCACCCCTCCACTTT	CAISMGQGQNSPLHF
TRBV7-8	13	-	TRBJ2-7	TRBD1	TGTGCCAGCAGCTTATTAAGGGGGCACGAGCAGTACTTC	CASSLLRGHEQYF
TRBV19	13	-	TRBJ2-1	TRBD2	TGTGCCAGTCTCGAGCGGGGCAACAATGAGCAGTTCTTC	CASLERGNNEQFF
TRBV7-2	15	once	TRBJ2-3	-	TGTGCCAGCAGCCCCTCGGCGGGGCTGTCAGATACGCAGTATTTT	CASSPSAGLSDTQYF
TRBV15	15	-	TRBJ1-4	TRBD1	TGTGCCACCAGCTCTCTCGACAGGGAGGAGAAAAAACTGTTTTTT	CATSSLDREEKKLFF
TRBV4-1	15	-	TRBJ2-3	-	TGCGCCAGCAGCCAAGTCCGGGGGATCACAGATACGCAGTATTTT	CASSQVRGITDTQYF
TRBV13	14	-	TRBJ1-3	-	TGTGCCAGCAGCTTAACAGGGTCTGGAAACACCATATATTTT	CASSLTGSGNTIYF
TRBV10-3	14	-	TRBJ1-4	-	TGTGCCATCAGTGAGATGGGGCTGGGTGAAAAACTGTTTTTT	CAISEMGLGEKLFF
TRBV27	14	-	TRBJ2-1	TRBD1	TGTGCCAGCGGAAACAGGGGGCAATACAATGAGCAGTTCTTC	CASGNRGQYNEQFF
TRBV7-8	15	-	TRBJ2-3	TRBD2	TGTGCCAGCAGCATAGGAGCGGGAAGCACAGATACGCAGTATTTT	CASSIGAGSTDTQYF
TRBV6-5	14	-	TRBJ1-1	TRBD1	TGTGCTACCCTTAGAGGACAGGGGCCCAGGAGAGCTTTCTTT	CATLRGQGPRRAFF
TRBV2	15	-	TRBJ2-1	TRBD2	TGTGCCAGCAGTGAACGCGGGGGGGGCTACAATGAGCAGTTCTTC	CASSERGGGYNEQFF
TRBV6-5	12	-	TRBJ1-2	TRBD1	TGTGCCAGCAGCGGACAGGGAGGTGGCTACACCTTC	CASSGQGGGYTF
TRBV3-1/TRBV3-2	18	-	TRBJ2-2	TRBD2	TGTGCCAGCAGCCCTCGGGAGGGGCGGGAGGCGAACACCGGGGAGCTGTTTTTT	CASSPREGREANTGELFF
TRBV5-1	15	many	TRBJ1-2	TRBD1	TGCGCCAGCAGCTCCGGACAGGGTTTCTCTGCTGGCTACACCTTC	CASSSGQGFSAGYTF
TRBV4-1	16	-	TRBJ1-2	TRBD1	TGCGCCAGCAGCCAAGAAGGCGGACAGGGAATCGCTGGCTACACCTTC	CASSQEGGQGIAGYTF
TRBV15	16	-	TRBJ2-3	TRBD2	TGTGCCACCAGCAGTGGGTTTTCTAGCGGGGGAGATACGCAGTATTTT	CATSSGFSSGGDTQYF
TRBV27	13	-	TRBJ2-3	-	TGTGCCAGCAGCTGGAGTATCACAGATACGCAGTATTTT	CASSWSITDTQYF
TRBV4-1	16	-	TRBJ1-2	-	TGCGCCAGCAGCCAAGAGGAGACGGCCGTTTTGGGTGGCTACACCTTC	CASSQEETAVLGGYTF
TRBV5-1	15	-	TRBJ1-1	-	TGCGCCAGCAGCCAGTTGGGGGGCGGGAGCACTGAAGCTTTCTTT	CASSQLGGGSTEAFF
TRBV29-1	18	-	TRBJ1-1	-	TGCAGCGCACCTCTTTTCCCGACTCTTGGGAGTATGAACACTGAAGCTTTCTTT	CSAPLFPTLGSMNTEAFF
TRBV18	15	-	TRBJ2-3	TRBD2	TGTGCCAGCTCACGTAGCGGGGTTTCCACAGATACGCAGTATTTT	CASSRSGVSTDTQYF
TRBV11-3	14	-	TRBJ1-2	-	TGTGCCAGCAGCTTAGCTTTTAATAACTATGGCTACACCTTC	CASSLAFNNYGYTF
TRBV9	16	-	TRBJ2-7	-	TGTGCCAGCAGCGTAGTGGACCCCGGACTCTATTACGAGCAGTACTTC	CASSVVDPGLYYEQYF
TRBV14	17	-	TRBJ2-1	TRBD2	TGTGCCAGCAGCCAATTGACTAGCGGGAGGGTCTACAATGAGCAGTTCTTC	CASSQLTSGRVYNEQFF
TRBV11-2	16	-	TRBJ2-3	TRBD1	TGTGCCAGCAGCCCCCATGGGGACAGGTGGGGGGATACGCAGTATTTT	CASSPHGDRWGDTQYF
TRBV28	12	-	TRBJ1-5	-	TGTGCCAGCAGATCCAGGGATCAGCCCCAGCATTTT	CASRSRDQPQHF
TRBV27	14	-	TRBJ2-2	TRBD1	TGTGCCAGCAGTTACAACAGGGGTACCGGGGAGCTGTTTTTT	CASSYNRGTGELFF
TRBV15	12	-	TRBJ2-1	-	TGTGCCACCAGCAGTCGTAGGGGTGAGCAGTTCTTC	CATSSRRGEQFF